The 21 T cell receptor beta chains below all came from one sample that was sequenced in a study of blood T cells in healthy people across ages. Using a J-beta primer mix together with a sample-barcoded 5' primer, a second PCR was run for roughly 7 to 12 cycles. TCRdb used MiXCR to reprocess the 5' RACE reads, holding one entry per CDR3 protein. The sample shows more than 450,000 distinct CDR3 sequences, about 27% of them seen only once. A further study also used this sample, focusing on T cells of mothers and their children.

What was sequenced was blood. These receptors were obtained from a boy between 2 and 10 years old in good health.

This clonotype is a singleton in its sample. The chain couples TRBV11-2 to TRBJ2-3; the D is unclear. CDR3 length: 13 residues. Germline lookup yields CDR1 SGHAT and CDR2 FQNNGV. V lost 0 bases, J lost 5 bases, and 6 bases lay in between. The CDR3 spells CASSLEAGDTQYF. DNA of the CDR3: TGTGCCAGCAGCTTAGAAGCAGGAGATACGCAGTATTTT. Together with reference TRBV11-2 and TRBJ2-3, the CDR3 gives the full variable domain: EAGVAQSPRYKIIEKRQSVAFWCNPISGHATLYWYQQILGQGPKLLIQFQNNGVVDDSQLPKDRFSAERLKGVDSTLKIQPAKLEDSAVYLCASSLEAGDTQYFGPGTRLTVL.

The chain combines TRBV6-1 with TRBJ1-2; D is perhaps TRBD1 (6 bases). There are 13 residues in the CDR3. In germline, CDR1 is MNHNS, CDR2 SASEGT. The V end was cut by 4 bases, the J end by 3 bases, with 9 bases between. The CDR3 protein is CASSVNRDYGYTF. CDR3 DNA: TGTGCCAGCAGTGTCAACAGGGACTATGGCTACACCTTC.

The chain's CDR3 is CASSPGDKAFTTEAFF. Here the CDR3 DNA reads TGTGCCAGCAGCCCTGGGGACAAAGCCTTTACCACTGAAGCTTTCTTT. The gene calls are TRBV13 and TRBJ1-1, with D possibly TRBD1 on 6 matching bases. The CDR3 contains 16 residues. The V and J ends lost 5 bases and 4 bases respectively, with 20 bases between them. Germline-derived CDR1 and CDR2 are PRHDT and FYEKMQ (reference sequence).

This clonotype appeared a few times. V usage is TRBV20-1 and J usage is TRBJ1-1, with TRBD1 matching over 8 bases. V was pared by 6 bases and J by 1 base, with 4 bases of the junction left unmatched. The length of the CDR3 is 13 residues. Looked up from germline, CDR1 is DFQATT and CDR2 is SNEGSKA (reference sequence). The CDR3 bases are TGCAGTGCCACGGACAGGGAGAACACTGAAGCTTTCTTT. Translated: CSATDRENTEAFF.

This rearrangement joins TRBV27 to TRBJ2-7; TRBD2 agrees at 10 bases. The V and J ends lost 6 bases and 7 bases, in that order; junction bases with no gene match: 9. This CDR3 has 14 amino acids. Germline V lookup: CDR1 MNHEY, CDR2 SMNVEV (reference sequence). In DNA form, the CDR3 reads TGTGCCAGCAGAGATAGCGGGGGGACGGGGGAGCAGTACTTC. This translates into CASRDSGGTGEQYF.

The table lists this clonotype with a few counts. The chain has TRBV7-9 and TRBJ2-3; possibly TRBD1 for D (5 bases). The CDR3 covers 16 residues. In germline, CDR1 is SEHNR, CDR2 FQNEAQ (reference sequence). Trimming removed 5 bases from V and 0 bases from J, with 15 bases in between. In DNA form, the CDR3 reads TGTGCCAGCAGCCCGCGGACACCTTGGAGCACAGATACGCAGTATTTT. As protein: CASSPRTPWSTDTQYF.

Worth noting for this clonotype: A read error may be the cause here, since a much bigger clone is one base away. This sequence joins TRBV3-1 and TRBJ1-1, with D possibly matching TRBD1 (6 bases). Germline CDR1 reads LGHDT; CDR2 reads YNNKEL (reference sequence). There are 13 residues in the CDR3. Trimming removed 4 bases at V and 1 base at J, with 7 bases between. The CDR3 protein is CASSRTENTEAFF. The CDR3, as DNA: TGTGCCAGCAGCCGGACAGAGAACACTGAAGCTTTCTTT.

The V and J genes are TRBV4-2 and TRBJ1-2; the D is unclear. The CDR3 runs 15 residues. CDR1 LGHNA and CDR2 YNFKEQ come from the germline V gene. Trimming took off 4 bases at V and 6 bases at J, with 18 bases between the two ends. CDR3 in amino acids: CASSRVDSEGHGYTF. DNA of the CDR3: TGTGCCAGCAGCCGAGTCGACTCCGAAGGTCATGGCTACACCTTC.

The rearrangement links TRBV18 to TRBJ2-5, with 7 bases fitting TRBD1. The end of the DNA is better explained by TRBJ2-1, so the J call may be wrong. Germline V lookup: CDR1 KGHSH, CDR2 LQKENI. This CDR3 is 15 amino acids long. The chain's CDR3 is CASSPQGAEWDEQFF. For the CDR3, the DNA is TGTGCCAGCTCACCACAGGGGGCGGAGTGGGATGAGCAGTTCTTC.

This clonotype has only a few counts. The chain combines TRBV27 with TRBJ2-1; D ambiguous. Trimming removed 0 bases from V and 4 bases from J, with 7 bases in between. There are 14 residues in the CDR3. Germline CDR1 reads MNHEY; CDR2 reads SMNVEV (reference sequence). CDR3 in DNA: TGTGCCAGCAGTTTATCTTTCGCATACAATGAGCAGTTCTTC. It yields the protein CASSLSFAYNEQFF.

In nucleotides, the CDR3 is TGCAGTGCTAGTCTACGCGGTACTACCTACGAGCAGTACTTC. The encoded protein is CSASLRGTTYEQYF. The chain combines TRBV20-1 with TRBJ2-7; D is unresolved. Deletions cut 3 bases from V and 2 bases from J, with 14 bases between. The CDR3 covers 14 residues. Germline V CDR1 and CDR2: DFQATT, SNEGSKA (reference sequence).

As to this clonotype: The junction and the germline gene differ at one end; a read error may be behind it. This chain links TRBV7-8 with TRBJ1-1, with 9 bases fitting TRBD1. Germline V gene lookup returns CDR1 SGHVS and CDR2 FQNEAQ. The CDR3 consists of 14 residues. The CDR3 reads CSSSPRTGDTEAFF. For the CDR3, the DNA is TGTTCCAGCAGCCCGCGGACAGGGGACACTGAAGCTTTCTTT.

This clonotype was counted many times. V and J are TRBV20-1 and TRBJ1-2, with D possibly being TRBD1 (5 bases). V was pared by 0 bases and J by 4 bases, with 9 bases between. Germline-derived CDR1 and CDR2 are DFQATT and SNEGSKA (reference sequence). The CDR3 has 13 residues. This CDR3 is CSARDPQGYGYTF. As DNA, the CDR3 is TGCAGTGCTAGAGATCCCCAGGGCTATGGCTACACCTTC.

This chain uses TRBV9 with TRBJ2-1; 9 bases line up with TRBD2. From germline, CDR1 is SGDLS and CDR2 YYNGEE. This CDR3 region has 15 residues. Trimming cost V 6 bases and J 8 bases; bases outside gene matches: 12. The chain's CDR3 is CASNQGLAEGYEQFF. CDR3 DNA: TGTGCCAGCAATCAGGGACTAGCTGAGGGGTATGAGCAGTTCTTC.

The chain carries TRBV20-1 and TRBJ2-3, with D hard to call. The CDR3 consists of 12 residues. In germline, CDR1 is DFQATT, CDR2 SNEGSKA (reference sequence). Trimming took 3 bases from V and 11 from J, leaving 15 bases between them. This CDR3 is CSASNGPLLQYF. The CDR3 DNA follows: TGCAGTGCTAGTAACGGCCCCTTGCTGCAGTATTTT.

The chain employs TRBV12-3 or TRBV12-4 and TRBJ2-7, with D unresolved. This CDR3 region has 12 residues. The V end was cut by 5 bases, the J end by 3 bases, with 8 bases between. This CDR3 is CASSRPYYEQYF. CDR3 coding DNA: TGTGCCAGCAGTCGTCCCTACTACGAGCAGTACTTC.

The chain is built from TRBV3-1 and TRBJ2-3, with D possibly matching TRBD1 (6 bases). CDR1 is LGHDT, CDR2 YNNKEL, per germline (reference sequence). The CDR3 is 18 residues long. Trimming left V 0 bases short and J 2 bases short, with 18 bases between. The CDR3 is CASSQDRGTRTSTDTQYF. The CDR3 DNA sequence: TGTGCCAGCAGCCAAGATAGGGGGACAAGGACTTCCACAGATACGCAGTATTTT.

The rearrangement uses TRBV5-1 and TRBJ2-6; no firm D call. Germline V gene sequence: CDR1 SGHRS, CDR2 YFSETQ. The CDR3 loop spans 18 amino acids. Trimming pared 4 bases from V and 0 bases from J, leaving 17 bases between. CDR3 bases: TGCGCCAGCAGCCCCTTACCTACCTGGACCTCTGGGGCCAACGTCCTGACTTTC. This codes for CASSPLPTWTSGANVLTF.

V is TRBV28 and J is TRBJ1-5; 9 nucleotides align to TRBD1. The CDR3 runs 15 residues. Per the germline V gene, CDR1 is MDHEN and CDR2 is SYDVKM. The V segment lost 7 bases and the J segment 2 bases; nucleotides outside the gene matches: 6. The DNA of the CDR3 is TGTGCCAGCACTGGGACAGGGTTGCGCAATCAGCCCCAGCATTTT. This codes for CASTGTGLRNQPQHF.

The J gene is TRBJ2-2, the V gene TRBV12-3 or TRBV12-4; perhaps TRBD1 as D (5 bases). V shed 8 bases and J shed 5 bases, with 12 bases lying between them. CDR3 length: 13 amino acids. The CDR3 here is CASRQGYTGELFF. CDR3 in DNA: TGTGCCAGCCGTCAGGGATATACCGGGGAGCTGTTTTTT.

The CDR3 is CASSLVVERGTYEQYF. CDR3 in DNA: TGTGCCAGCAGCTTAGTGGTCGAGCGGGGAACCTACGAGCAGTACTTC. The chain couples TRBV7-9 to TRBJ2-5; TRBD2 matches 7 bases. The J call is uncertain, as TRBJ2-7 better fits the DNA end. CDR3 length: 16 residues. Looked up from germline, CDR1 is SEHNR and CDR2 is FQNEAQ (reference sequence).